These T cell receptor beta chains were read from a single sample in a study of blood T cell repertoires in COVID-19. This table comes from immunoSEQ multiplex PCR, and its TCRdb copy is limited to in-frame clones, with some not included. This sample has about 200,000 clones, with around 83% found just once. Sequenced input: peripheral blood. These receptors all come from a woman between 45 and 60 years old with COVID-19, enrolled during active disease. Each CDR3 is given with its conserved first and last residue. The D gene is left open where the match is weak. Expanded clones get a size class; other rows say once, few or many, or leave the size out.

>.|.|TRBJ1-4|TRBV4-3
TGCGCCAGCAGCCAAGAACCCGGGACATATGAAAAACTGTTTTTT
CASSQEPGTYEKLFF
>TRBD2|.|TRBJ2-1|TRBV4-1
TGCGCCAGCAGCCAACTAGCGGGGGGGCGCTACAATGAGCAGTTCTTC
CASSQLAGGRYNEQFF
>TRBD1|.|TRBJ1-1|TRBV6-1
TGTGCCAGCAGTGAACGAGGGACAGGTGAAGCTTTCTTT
CASSERGTGEAFF
>TRBD1|.|TRBJ1-1|TRBV3-1/TRBV3-2
TGTGCCAGCAGACGGGACAGGGGGCAAAGTGGTTCATACTTCACTGAAGCTTTCTTT
CASRRDRGQSGSYFTEAFF
>TRBD2|.|TRBJ2-1|TRBV27
TGTGCCAGCAAGCCCGGGACTAGCAGCAACTCCTACAATGAGCAGTTCTTC
CASKPGTSSNSYNEQFF
>.|.|TRBJ1-2|TRBV28
TGTGCCAGCAGACCCCAATTAGGGGGGGCGAGAGGCTACACCTTC
CASRPQLGGARGYTF
>.|.|TRBJ1-6|TRBV28
TGTGCCAGCAGCCCCCGCGCGGGGGCACGGTCACCCCTCCACTTT
CASSPRAGARSPLHF
>TRBD2|.|TRBJ2-5|TRBV6-5
TGTGCCAGCGGGACTATGGAGACCCAGTACTTC
CASGTMETQYF
>.|.|TRBJ2-7|TRBV19
TGTGCCAGTAGTACGTCCGCAGGGAGGTGGGGAGACGAGCAGTACTTC
CASSTSAGRWGDEQYF
>TRBD1|once|TRBJ1-3|TRBV6-5
TGTGCCAGCACTTTGGACAGGGGTGATGGAAACACCATATATTTT
CASTLDRGDGNTIYF
>.|.|TRBJ1-2|TRBV13
TGTGCCAGCAGCTTATGGTTGGGGGCCTCCCCGCATGGCTACACCTTC
CASSLWLGASPHGYTF
>.|few|TRBJ1-1|TRBV12-3/TRBV12-4
TGTGCCAGCAGTTCCACAGCGAACACTGAAGCTTTCTTT
CASSSTANTEAFF
>.|few|TRBJ1-2|TRBV5-1
TGCGCCAGCAGCTCGGCCTTGCCAGGGAAAGGCTACACCTTC
CASSSALPGKGYTF
>.|.|TRBJ1-1|TRBV28
TGTGCCAGCAGCTCTTCCCTGGGCAGCAGCTTCACTGAAGCTTTCTTT
CASSSSLGSSFTEAFF
>TRBD2|.|TRBJ2-3|TRBV3-1/TRBV3-2
TGTGCCAGCAGCCCAACTAGCGGGGGCCCCACAGATACGCAGTATTTT
CASSPTSGGPTDTQYF
>.|.|TRBJ1-2|TRBV19
TGTGCCAGCACCCCTCGGGTCAGAAGCCCCTATGGCTACACCTTC
CASTPRVRSPYGYTF
>TRBD1|.|TRBJ1-2|TRBV28
TGTGCCAGCAGCACCGGACAGGGGATTAACTATGGCTACACCTTC
CASSTGQGINYGYTF
>TRBD2|.|TRBJ2-5|TRBV3-1/TRBV3-2
TGTGCCAGCAGCCAAGATTCTACGTGGTTAAATGGACTAGCGGGGACGGCCCAGTACTTC
CASSQDSTWLNGLAGTAQYF
>.|.|TRBJ1-2|TRBV29-1
TGCAGCGTCGAACAGGGTCGTGGCTACACCTTC
CSVEQGRGYTF
>.|.|TRBJ2-7|TRBV28
TGTGCCAGCGGGAGGTACAGCTCCTACGAGCAGTACTTC
CASGRYSSYEQYF
>.|.|TRBJ2-5|TRBV7-2
TGTGCCAGCAGCTTCGGGACTGGGCAAGAGACCCAGTACTTC
CASSFGTGQETQYF
>.|.|TRBJ2-4|TRBV10-2
TGCGCCAGCAGTGCTGGGGCTAACATTCAGTACTTC
CASSAGANIQYF
>TRBD1|.|TRBJ2-1|TRBV2
TGTGCCAGCAGTCGGTGGTCACAGGGGTCCAATGAGCAGTTCTTC
CASSRWSQGSNEQFF
>.|.|TRBJ1-4|TRBV11-2
TGTGCCAGCAGGCTTATCGGGAGGAGGAGTGATGAAAAACTGTTTTTT
CASRLIGRRSDEKLFF
>.|.|TRBJ1-5|TRBV4-1
TGCGCCAGCAGCCCCATCTTGGGGCCGGGGGGTTATAGCAATCAGCCCCAGCATTTT
CASSPILGPGGYSNQPQHF
>.|.|TRBJ1-1|TRBV12-3/TRBV12-4
TGTGCCAGCAGCATAAGATCTAACGGGGAAGCTTTCTTT
CASSIRSNGEAFF
>TRBD1|.|TRBJ1-2|TRBV12-5
TGTGCTAGTGGTTTGGTGCTCCACTTCAAGGGACAGCAAGGCTACACCTTC
CASGLVLHFKGQQGYTF
>.|.|TRBJ1-3|TRBV18
TGTGCCACCACCGTTGTACAGAGCTCTGGAAACACCATATATTTT
CATTVVQSSGNTIYF
>.|.|TRBJ2-2|TRBV19
TGTGCCAGTAGCGTGGCGAGGACCGGGGAGCTGTTTTTT
CASSVARTGELFF
>.|few|TRBJ2-2|TRBV30
TGTGCCTGGCGCCCCGGGACACCGACCGGGGAGCTGTTTTTT
CAWRPGTPTGELFF
>.|few|TRBJ2-2|TRBV19
TGTGCCAGTAGTATTCAGGGGAACACCGGGGAGCTGTTTTTT
CASSIQGNTGELFF
>.|.|TRBJ2-2|TRBV5-6
TGTGCCAGCAGCCCTGACATAAACACCGGGGAGCTGTTTTTT
CASSPDINTGELFF
>.|.|TRBJ2-7|TRBV11-2
TGTGCCAGCAGCCCCCGGGGGGCTCCCGGGTGGGAGCAGTACTTC
CASSPRGAPGWEQYF
>TRBD2|.|TRBJ2-1|TRBV3-1/TRBV3-2
TGTGCCAGCAGCCAGAGGGGCGGGGGGTCCTACAATGAGCAGTTCTTC
CASSQRGGGSYNEQFF
>.|.|TRBJ1-5|TRBV21-1
TGTGCCAGCAGGAGGGACAGGCTCAATCAGCCCCAGCATTTT
CASRRDRLNQPQHF
>.|.|TRBJ1-3|TRBV5-1
TGCGCCAGCAGCCCTAGTCTTTCTGGAGGAAACACCATATATTTT
CASSPSLSGGNTIYF
>TRBD1|.|TRBJ2-7|TRBV11-3
TGTGCCAGCAGCCCGCGACAGGGGCTCTCCAAGGGACCCTACGAGCAGTACTTC
CASSPRQGLSKGPYEQYF
>.|.|TRBJ1-1|TRBV23-1
TGCGCCAGCAGTCAATCGGGGCCGGGTCTGAACACTGAAGCTTTCTTT
CASSQSGPGLNTEAFF
>.|.|TRBJ2-1|TRBV12-5
TGTGCTAGTGGTTTGGGCCTTAGCTCCTACAATGAGCAGTTCTTC
CASGLGLSSYNEQFF
>.|.|TRBJ1-5|TRBV6-6
TGTGCCAGCAGTTCAGGCCTCAGGGTGACGGATCAGCCCCAGCATTTT
CASSSGLRVTDQPQHF
>.|.|TRBJ1-2|TRBV28
TGTGCCAGCAGTTTTGGGGAAGGGGACCCTGGGACATATGGCTACACCTTC
CASSFGEGDPGTYGYTF
>TRBD1|.|TRBJ1-4|TRBV9
TGTGCCAGCAGCGTTTTGACAGGGCAGAAGGAAAAACTGTTTTTT
CASSVLTGQKEKLFF
>.|.|TRBJ2-2|TRBV7-2
TGTGCCAGCAGCTCCTACGGTTCGGACACCGGGGAGCTGTTTTTT
CASSSYGSDTGELFF
>TRBD1|few|TRBJ1-1|TRBV5-1
TGCGCCAGCAGCTTGGCCCGGACAGGGATGAACACTGAAGCTTTCTTT
CASSLARTGMNTEAFF
>.|.|TRBJ1-1|TRBV30
TGTGCCTGGAGCGGGCCAGGGGAAGCTTTCTTT
CAWSGPGEAFF
>.|.|TRBJ1-4|TRBV27
TGTGCCAGCAGTTTGGTACAGGGCGAAAAACTGTTTTTT
CASSLVQGEKLFF
>TRBD2|.|TRBJ2-1|TRBV30
TGTGCCTGGAGTCGTAGCGGGGGGCCGCTTGGGTACAATGAGCAGTTCTTC
CAWSRSGGPLGYNEQFF
>.|.|TRBJ2-3|TRBV18
TGTGCCAGCTCACCCCAGGCGTCCACAGATACGCAGTATTTT
CASSPQASTDTQYF
>.|.|TRBJ1-2|TRBV21-1
TGTGCCAGCAGTCAACAGGGGGCGGTTAAGTATGGCTACACCTTC
CASSQQGAVKYGYTF